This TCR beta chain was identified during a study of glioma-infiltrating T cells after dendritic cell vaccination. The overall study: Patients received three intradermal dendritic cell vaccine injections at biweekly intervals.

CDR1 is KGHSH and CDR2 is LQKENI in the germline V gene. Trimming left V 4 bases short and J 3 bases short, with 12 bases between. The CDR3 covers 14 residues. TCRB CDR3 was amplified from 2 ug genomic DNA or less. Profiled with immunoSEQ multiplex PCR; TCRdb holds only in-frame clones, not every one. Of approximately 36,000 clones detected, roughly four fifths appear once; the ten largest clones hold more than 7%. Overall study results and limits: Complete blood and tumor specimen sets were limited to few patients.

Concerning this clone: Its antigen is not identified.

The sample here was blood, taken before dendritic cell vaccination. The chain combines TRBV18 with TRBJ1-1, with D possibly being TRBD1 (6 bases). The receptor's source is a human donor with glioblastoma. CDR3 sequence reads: CASSLRDKDTEAFF. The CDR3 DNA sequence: TGTGCCAGCTCACTCCGGGACAAGGACACTGAAGCTTTCTTT. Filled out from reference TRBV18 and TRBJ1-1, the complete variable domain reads NAGVMQNPRHLVRRRGQEARLRCSPMKGHSHVYWYRQLPEEGLKFMVYLQKENIIDESGMPKERFSAEFPKEGPSILRIQQVVRGDSAAYFCASSLRDKDTEAFFGQGTRLTVV.